This TCR beta chain stems from a study of T-cell reconstitution after alpha-beta-depleted transplantation in children. V shed 7 bases and J 3 bases; nucleotides not matched to a gene: 4. Germline lookup yields CDR1 SQVTM and CDR2 ANQGSEA. This CDR3 has 13 amino acids. Unique molecular identifiers were incorporated when the TCRbeta library was constructed. TCRdb independently ran MiXCR on the PCR reads; one entry per CDR3 protein. In the table there are fewer than 400,000 distinct CDR3 sequences, around 20% of which are singletons. This receptor was obtained from a human donor who donated a stem cell graft to a child with acute myeloid leukemia. V is TRBV29-1 and J is TRBJ2-1, with TRBD1 identical over 9 bases. Sequenced material: PBMCs from the stem cell graft donor, taken from the stem cell graft. The CDR3 sequence: CSAGTGLYNEQFF. CDR3 in DNA: TGCAGCGCCGGGACAGGGCTCTACAATGAGCAGTTCTTC.